This TCR beta chain is drawn from a study of blood T cell repertoires in COVID-19. Across the whole study: Material from acute and convalescent COVID-19 was sourced from the United States, Italy and Spain. Sources were T cells, B-cell-depleted T cells, or PBMCs; the material itself was cDNA or gDNA.

V lost 2 bases and J 3 bases, leaving 14 bases between the germline ends. Germline CDR1 reads MNHEY; CDR2 reads SMNVEV (reference sequence). The CDR3 loop spans 15 amino acids. In the authors' workflow: For nucleated cells, counts were estimated from reference gene primer amplification. Using immunoSEQ multiplex PCR, the repertoire was profiled, and TCRdb retains in-frame clones only, with some absent. Clone size and V and J calls were adopted from that table, with D and trimming inferred from the DNA. The sample contains around 110,000 clones, about 89% of which appear only once. The origin of this receptor is a man between 35 and 55 years old with acute or convalescent COVID-19. This chain uses TRBV27 with TRBJ2-7; a possible D gene is TRBD2 (5 bases). Sequenced input: peripheral blood. DNA for the CDR3: TGTGCCAGCAGTTTAACGAGGGTGTTTAACTACGAGCAGTACTTC. This sequence encodes CASSLTRVFNYEQYF.